The text below deals with one T cell receptor beta chain. The sample comes from a study of cytomegalovirus exposure and HLA in healthy donors. PCR primers comprised 60 Vbeta and 13 Jbeta primers. Generated by immunoSEQ multiplex PCR, the TCRdb table keeps only in-frame clones and is missing some. The repertoire holds around 100,000 clones, with nearly 75% as singletons. This CDR3 has 13 residues. V dropped 9 bases and J dropped 3; count of bases not matched to a gene: 6. CDR1 SNHLY and CDR2 FYNNEI come from the germline V gene. This chain joins TRBV2 and TRBJ2-3; 7 positions match TRBD1. The receptor comes from a man between 25 and 39 years old in good health and CMV-seropositive. Source material: PBMCs. The CDR3 here is CASKQGETDTQYF. CDR3 nucleotide sequence: TGTGCCAGTAAGCAGGGGGAGACAGATACGCAGTATTTT. Filled out from reference TRBV2 and TRBJ2-3, the complete variable domain reads EPEVTQTPSHQVTQMGQEVILRCVPISNHLYFYWYRQILGQKVEFLVSFYNNEISEKSEIFDDQFSVERPDGSNFTLKIRSTKLEDSAMYFCASKQGETDTQYFGPGTRLTVL.